The source of this TCR beta chain is a study of OX40 agonist ivuxolimab in advanced cancers. Study-level information: Three patients got partial responses; one had hepatocellular carcinoma and two had cutaneous melanoma.

Germline values: CDR1 LNHNV, CDR2 YYDKDF (reference sequence). The length of the CDR3 is 15 residues. V lost 0 bases, J lost 4 bases, and 7 bases lay in between. Of note for this clone: Its antigen remains unknown.

Method: immunoSEQ multiplex PCR; TCRdb's copy keeps in-frame clones and lacks some. The sample consists of around 30,000 clones, over 80% of them appearing once. Findings and caveats of the study: The mean number of expanded clones was higher in CD8+ T cells than in CD4+.

The rearrangement links TRBV15 to TRBJ2-6; D remains ambiguous. The sample consisted of CD4+ or CD8+ T cells sorted from blood, taken in a trial of the OX40 agonist ivuxolimab. The TCR was taken from an adult with an advanced solid tumor such as melanoma, head and neck, liver or kidney cancer. The CDR3 reads CATSRDRSGANVLTF. CDR3 bases: TGTGCCACCAGCAGAGACAGGTCAGGGGCCAACGTCCTGACTTTC.